One sample yielded the 23 T cell receptor beta chains listed below, sequenced in a study of cytomegalovirus exposure and HLA in healthy donors. This PCR relied on a set of 60 Vbeta primers and 13 Jbeta primers. Clones were sequenced by immunoSEQ multiplex PCR, and TCRdb holds only the in-frame ones, with some missing. Of approximately 75,000 clones in the sample, 65% to 70% were seen once. The source material was PBMCs. These receptors were collected from a man aged 40-55 years in good health and CMV-seropositive.

The rearrangement joins TRBV5-1 to TRBJ2-1; a possible D gene is TRBD2 (6 bases). There are 13 residues in the CDR3. CDR1 is SGHRS and CDR2 is YFSETQ in the germline V gene. Trimming removed 2 bases at V and 4 bases at J, with 7 bases between. Here the CDR3 reads CASSFAGYNEQFF. Here the CDR3 DNA reads TGCGCCAGCAGCTTTGCGGGATACAATGAGCAGTTCTTC.

In this sample, this clone turned up a few times. The rearrangement links TRBV13 to TRBJ2-7; D remains ambiguous. The CDR3 totals 16 residues. Trimming cost V 4 bases and J 0 bases, with 16 bases left between them. CDR1 is PRHDT, CDR2 FYEKMQ, per germline (reference sequence). The CDR3 DNA is TGTGCCAGCAGCTCAAAGACATCACCGGTCTCCTACGAGCAGTACTTC. It is translated as CASSSKTSPVSYEQYF.

Only a few counts were recorded for this clone. This chain connects TRBV18 to TRBJ2-3; D is possibly TRBD1 (5 bases). The CDR3 is 19 residues long. From germline, CDR1 is KGHSH and CDR2 LQKENI. Trimming cost V 1 base and J 0 bases, with 20 bases left between them. CDR3 bases: TGTGCCAGCTCACCACTCCGCGACAGCGACGAATCTAGCACAGATACGCAGTATTTT. Protein sequence: CASSPLRDSDESSTDTQYF.

About this clone: The junction departs from germline at one end; a sequencing error may be responsible. This chain links TRBV2 with TRBJ2-7; D is possibly TRBD1 (8 bases). CDR3 length equals 13 residues. Germline CDR1 is SNHLY and CDR2 is FYNNEI. The CDR3 region is CASSEYRGRERYF. The CDR3 nucleotides are TGTGCCAGCAGTGAATACAGGGGGAGGGAGCGGTACTTC.

The chain recombines TRBV6-6 with TRBJ1-4; possible D gene TRBD1, 5 bases. The germline gives CDR1 MNHNY, CDR2 SVGAGI (reference sequence). The V end lost 4 bases, the J end lost 8 bases, and 17 bases lay between the germline ends. The CDR3 contains 15 residues. The CDR3 DNA follows: TGTGCCAGCAGTTCCCCCGGGGGGGTGGGGGAAAAACTGTTTTTT. Protein product: CASSSPGGVGEKLFF.

The chain joins TRBV4-3 to TRBJ2-2; D is unclear. Germline V CDR1 and CDR2: LGHNA, YSLEER. This CDR3 spans 13 amino acids. Trimming pared 4 bases from V and 2 bases from J, leaving 5 bases between. The CDR3 coding sequence is TGCGCCAGCAGCCTGGCCAACACCGGGGAGCTGTTTTTT. The encoded protein is CASSLANTGELFF.

This clone appeared a few times. The rearrangement uses TRBV27 and TRBJ2-1, with D possibly TRBD2 on 5 matching bases. V was shortened by 3 bases and J by 3 bases, with 6 bases between the two germline ends. CDR1 MNHEY and CDR2 SMNVEV come from the germline V gene (reference sequence). The CDR3 consists of 13 residues. The CDR3 nucleotides are TGTGCCAGCAGTTTGGCGGGCTACAATGAGCAGTTCTTC. Its protein is CASSLAGYNEQFF.

The V gene is TRBV19, the J gene TRBJ2-3; 7 bases are a match to TRBD1. This CDR3 spans 14 amino acids. Looked up from germline, CDR1 is LNHDA and CDR2 is SQIVND (reference sequence). V gave up 6 bases and J gave up 4 bases; unmatched junction bases: 7. CDR3 region: CASRADRVADTQYF. CDR3 DNA sequence: TGTGCCAGTAGGGCCGACAGGGTGGCAGATACGCAGTATTTT.

This sequence joins TRBV19 and TRBJ1-2; TRBD1 might be the D (6 bases). The V and J ends lost 0 bases and 6 bases respectively, with 23 bases between them. The CDR3 is 18 residues long. Per germline, CDR1 LNHDA and CDR2 SQIVND (reference sequence). CDR3: CASSIDLVQRYRVDGYTF. Here the CDR3 DNA reads TGTGCCAGTAGTATAGATCTGGTTCAGCGTTACAGGGTGGATGGCTACACCTTC. The variable domain in full, with the rest retrieved from reference TRBV19 and TRBJ1-2, is DGGITQSPKYLFRKEGQNVTLSCEQNLNHDAMYWYRQDPGQGLRLIYYSQIVNDFQKGDIAEGYSVSREKKESFPLTVTSAQKNPTAFYLCASSIDLVQRYRVDGYTFGSGTRLTVV.

This clone was counted once. The rearrangement uses TRBV5-6 and TRBJ2-7, with TRBD1 matching over 9 bases. Germline V lookup: CDR1 SGHDT, CDR2 YYEEEE. The CDR3 has 15 residues. V dropped 1 base and J dropped 2; count of bases not matched to a gene: 4. The chain's CDR3 is CASSLRWTGAYEQYF. The CDR3, as DNA: TGTGCCAGCAGCTTGCGTTGGACAGGGGCCTACGAGCAGTACTTC.

This clone was found once. V gene TRBV5-1 combines with J gene TRBJ1-2; possible D gene TRBD1, 5 bases. V gave up 4 bases and J gave up 3 bases, with 7 bases separating them. Germline values: CDR1 SGHRS, CDR2 YFSETQ. The CDR3 is made up of 12 amino acids. CDR3 region: CASSQTDYGYTF. CDR3 coding DNA: TGCGCCAGCAGCCAGACAGACTATGGCTACACCTTC. Using reference TRBV5-1 and TRBJ1-2 for the parts outside the CDR3, the full variable domain is KAGVTQTPRYLIKTRGQQVTLSCSPISGHRSVSWYQQTPGQGLQFLFEYFSETQRNKGNFPGRFSGRQFSNSRSEMNVSTLELGDSALYLCASSQTDYGYTFGSGTRLTVV.

The gene calls are TRBV7-8 and TRBJ2-1; D ambiguous. Germline lookup yields CDR1 SGHVS and CDR2 FQNEAQ. V was clipped by 2 bases and J by 10 bases, with 12 bases between them. This CDR3 comprises 13 residues. The chain's CDR3 is CASSLIVGREQFF. The DNA for the CDR3 is TGTGCCAGCAGCTTAATCGTGGGCAGAGAGCAGTTCTTC.

The chain is built from TRBV6-7 and TRBJ2-5; D might be TRBD1 (6 bases). Matching the DNA end better, TRBJ2-7 makes the J call doubtful. Being an ORF, TRBV6-7 has a function that is uncertain. This CDR3 contains 14 residues. The CDR3, as DNA: TGTGCCGTGAAACCGGGACACCACTCCTACGAGCAGTACTTC. This sequence encodes CAVKPGHHSYEQYF.

The rearrangement uses TRBV6-5 and TRBJ2-5; 9 positions match TRBD2. The better agreement between TRBJ2-7 and the DNA end casts doubt on the J call. The CDR3 runs to 15 residues. Germline V CDR1 and CDR2: MNHEY, SVGAGI. In DNA form, the CDR3 reads TGTGCCAGCAGTAATAGCGGGGGCCTTGCCTACGAGCAGTACTTC. Its protein is CASSNSGGLAYEQYF.

The chain links TRBV7-4 to TRBJ1-5; perhaps TRBD1 as D (6 bases). The CDR3 sequence is 14 residues long. CDR1 and CDR2 (germline): SGHVT, SQSDAQ. Trimming removed 8 bases from V and 0 bases from J, with 11 bases in between. The CDR3 nucleotides are TGTGCCAGCGTTAGACAGGATAGCAATCAGCCCCAGCATTTT. Protein sequence: CASVRQDSNQPQHF.

The chain carries TRBV7-8 and TRBJ1-4; D perhaps matches TRBD1 (5 bases). CDR1 and CDR2 from the germline V gene are SGHVS and FQNEAQ. V lost 1 base and J lost 4, with 10 bases in between. The CDR3 is 15 residues long. The CDR3 region is CASSLDVGHNEKLFF. The CDR3 DNA is TGTGCCAGCAGCTTAGATGTAGGACATAATGAAAAACTGTTTTTT.

The chain joins TRBV28 to TRBJ1-1; D possibly corresponds to TRBD1 (6 bases). V was trimmed by 5 bases and J by 5 bases, leaving 15 bases between them. From germline, CDR1 is MDHEN and CDR2 SYDVKM. The CDR3 loop spans 14 amino acids. This chain's CDR3 is CASSLQGVGTEAFF. The CDR3 nucleotides are TGTGCCAGCAGTCTACAGGGAGTGGGGACTGAAGCTTTCTTT.

In nucleotides, the CDR3 is TGTGCCAGCAAAGCGGGAACTGGGGCCAACGTCCTGACTTTC. This sequence encodes CASKAGTGANVLTF. The chain combines TRBV5-4 with TRBJ2-6; 7 bases are shared with TRBD2. CDR1 is SGHNT and CDR2 is YYREEE in the germline V gene (reference sequence). J gave up 2 bases and V 6 bases, and 2 bases lay outside the gene matches. This CDR3 region has 14 residues.

The gene calls are TRBV19 and TRBJ2-5; 8 bases align to TRBD1. This CDR3 has 14 residues. Losses at the gene ends were 5 bases for V and 5 bases for J; bases not matched to a gene: 7. Per the germline V gene, CDR1 is LNHDA and CDR2 is SQIVND (reference sequence). DNA of the CDR3: TGTGCCAGTAGTCGAGACAGGGGTGTGGAGACCCAGTACTTC. Its translation: CASSRDRGVETQYF.

The chain employs TRBV7-2 and TRBJ1-2, with unresolved D. CDR3 size: 13 residues. Trimming cost V 1 base and J 8 bases, with 11 bases left between them. From germline, CDR1 is SGHTA and CDR2 FQGNSA. The CDR3 sequence: CASSLVQQSGYTF. In nucleotides, the CDR3 is TGTGCCAGCAGCTTAGTACAACAGAGCGGCTACACCTTC.

This chain joins TRBV29-1 and TRBJ1-2; D possibly corresponds to TRBD1 (5 bases). There are 13 residues in the CDR3. Per the germline V gene, CDR1 is SQVTM and CDR2 is ANQGSEA. V gave up 1 base and J gave up 4 bases, with 10 bases separating them. The DNA of the CDR3 is TGCAGCGTTGAAGGGGGCGCTGGCTATGGCTACACCTTC. Amino acid sequence: CSVEGGAGYGYTF.

The chain combines TRBV2 with TRBJ1-2; D possibly corresponds to TRBD1 (5 bases). This CDR3 has 13 residues. Between the trimmed V and J ends, which lost 6 bases and 2 bases, there was a span of 10 bases. Germline-derived CDR1 and CDR2 are SNHLY and FYNNEI. This CDR3 is CASRLRQNYGYTF. Written as DNA, the CDR3 is TGTGCCAGCAGATTGCGACAGAACTATGGCTACACCTTC.

The DNA of the CDR3 is TGTGCCAGCACCCAGGGGGTTCTTCGCTATGGCTACACCTTC. It is translated as CASTQGVLRYGYTF. The chain has TRBV7-2 and TRBJ1-2; 7 nucleotides match TRBD1. The length of the CDR3 is 14 residues. V lost 7 bases to trimming and J lost 4 bases; unmatched junction nucleotides: 9. Germline V lookup: CDR1 SGHTA, CDR2 FQGNSA.